The 24 T cell receptor beta chains in this list originate from one sample, sequenced in a study of molecular identifiers for immune sequencing clone quantification. MiXCR, run by TCRdb on the PCR reads, gives a single entry per CDR3 protein. The data contain some 100,000 distinct CDR3 sequences, approximately 40% of them seen just once; the ten biggest clones take up 4% to 4.5%. The sequenced material came from naive CD8+ T cells from blood, with Jurkat cell RNA spiked in. Subset indicated: FACS-sorted CD8+CD4-CCR7+CD45RA+ naive T cells. These receptor sequences come from a human donor in good health. Some libraries in this study had Jurkat cell RNA spiked in.

This clonotype has ten or more counts. The CDR3 DNA follows: TGCGCCAGCAGCCAGGGACTAGCCAAAAACATTCAGTACTTC. The encoded protein is CASSQGLAKNIQYF. The chain carries TRBV5-1 and TRBJ2-4; D perhaps matches TRBD2 (6 bases). Germline V CDR1 and CDR2: SGHRS, YFSETQ. Deletions cut 4 bases from V and 0 bases from J, with 8 bases between. The CDR3 covers 14 residues.

The rearrangement links TRBV19 to TRBJ1-5; 9 bases map to TRBD1. The V segment lost 1 base and the J segment 6 bases; nucleotides outside the gene matches: 7. Per germline, CDR1 LNHDA and CDR2 SQIVND (reference sequence). The CDR3 loop spans 16 amino acids. The CDR3 sequence is CASSIGGQGGSQPQHF. In DNA form, the CDR3 reads TGTGCCAGTAGTATAGGGGGACAGGGAGGGAGTCAGCCCCAGCATTTT.

With respect to this clonotype: A read error is possible here, since a much larger clone lies one base away. CDR3 amino acids: CASSNSNLGAFF. For the CDR3, the DNA is TGTGCCAGCAGCAATAGTAACTTAGGAGCTTTCTTT. The chain links TRBV7-6 to TRBJ1-1, with D unclear. Trimming removed 5 bases from V and 10 bases from J, with 14 bases in between. The CDR3 consists of 12 residues. Germline values: CDR1 SGHVS, CDR2 FNYEAQ. The full variable domain, completed using reference TRBV7-6 and TRBJ1-1, is GAGVSQSPRYKVTKRGQDVALRCDPISGHVSLYWYRQALGQGPEFLTYFNYEAQQDKSGLPNDRFSAERPEGSISTLTIQRTEQRDSAMYRCASSNSNLGAFFGQGTRLTVV.

This clonotype showed up just a few times. The rearrangement links TRBV27 to TRBJ2-3; D is ambiguous. With 5 bases removed from V and 5 bases from J, the gap between germline ends came to 8 bases. The CDR3 runs to 12 residues. Germline CDR1 is MNHEY and CDR2 is SMNVEV (reference sequence). In DNA, the CDR3 is TGTGCCAGCAGTCCCAAAGGAGATACGCAGTATTTT. Its translation is CASSPKGDTQYF.

The CDR3 sequence: CASSPVWGKTDTQYF. DNA for the CDR3: TGTGCCAGCTCACCAGTCTGGGGTAAAACAGATACGCAGTATTTT. The chain uses TRBV18 and TRBJ2-3; D unclear. The CDR3 totals 15 residues. From germline, CDR1 is KGHSH and CDR2 LQKENI. Between the trimmed V and J ends, which lost 2 bases and 3 bases, there was a span of 12 bases.

The chain uses TRBV6-5 and TRBJ1-6, with TRBD1 matching over 10 bases. The CDR3 has 16 amino acids. Germline CDR1 MNHEY, CDR2 SVGAGI. The J segment lost 7 bases and the V segment lost 4 bases, leaving 7 bases of the junction unmatched. The CDR3 nucleotides read TGTGCCAGCAGTTGGGGACAGGGGATAAGAAATTCACCCCTCCACTTT. Translating gives CASSWGQGIRNSPLHF.

This clonotype showed up just a few times. The rearrangement uses TRBV11-2 and TRBJ2-1; the D gene is possibly TRBD1 (5 bases). V was cut by 8 bases and J by 5 bases, with 13 bases left in between. The CDR3 length is 13 residues. Germline V gene lookup returns CDR1 SGHAT and CDR2 FQNNGV. In DNA form, the CDR3 reads TGTGCCAGCTTAGGGGTCCGGAACAATGAGCAGTTCTTC. Translation gives CASLGVRNNEQFF. Full variable domain (missing parts from reference TRBV11-2 and TRBJ2-1): EAGVAQSPRYKIIEKRQSVAFWCNPISGHATLYWYQQILGQGPKLLIQFQNNGVVDDSQLPKDRFSAERLKGVDSTLKIQPAKLEDSAVYLCASLGVRNNEQFFGPGTRLTVL.

The rearrangement uses TRBV20-1 and TRBJ2-7; D is unclear. The germline V and J ends were trimmed by 5 bases and 2 bases, with 13 bases remaining between them. The CDR3 is 13 amino acids. Germline CDR1 reads DFQATT; CDR2 reads SNEGSKA (reference sequence). The CDR3 protein is CSAHRQETYEQYF. The DNA of the CDR3 is TGCAGTGCTCACCGTCAAGAAACCTACGAGCAGTACTTC.

For this clonotype: The germline gene is not matched at one end of the junction; a read error may be the cause. V gene TRBV10-3 combines with J gene TRBJ2-7, with D uncertain. This CDR3 is built from 17 residues. CDR1 ENHRY and CDR2 SYGVKD come from the germline V gene. CDR3 loop: CAIRESYTGLDSYEQYF. The DNA for the CDR3 is TGTGCCATCAGGGAGTCCTACACCGGGTTAGACTCCTACGAGCAGTACTTC.

Details on this clonotype: A much larger clone lies a single base off, so this may be a read error. This chain uses TRBV18 with TRBJ2-1, with D tentatively TRBD2 (6 bases). The CDR3 runs 16 residues. Germline CDR1 KGHSH, CDR2 LQKENI. The CDR3 DNA is TGTGCCAGCTCACCTCCGGAGGGGCGATCCTACAATGAGCAGATCTTC. It specifies CASSPPEGRSYNEQIF.

This clonotype has a handful of counts. J is TRBJ2-5 and V is TRBV10-3; D unclear. Trimming shortened V by 3 bases and J by 3 bases, and 8 bases separated the two germline ends. The CDR3 length is 13 residues. Germline V gene lookup returns CDR1 ENHRY and CDR2 SYGVKD. CDR3 residues: CAISDPPEETQYF. Here the CDR3 DNA reads TGTGCCATCAGTGACCCACCGGAAGAGACCCAGTACTTC.

This clonotype has more than one count but fewer than ten. The chain is built from TRBV6-5 and TRBJ2-7, with D possibly TRBD1 on 6 matching bases. The CDR3 runs 15 residues. V gave up 5 bases and J gave up 7 bases, with 21 bases separating them. Germline V gene sequence: CDR1 MNHEY, CDR2 SVGAGI. CDR3 loop: CASSPSNTGFGEQYF. Written as DNA, the CDR3 is TGTGCCAGCAGTCCGTCGAACACAGGGTTCGGTGAGCAGTACTTC.

The CDR3 loop is CASSKENELLWTSGRGPPETQYF. The CDR3 DNA sequence: TGTGCCAGCAGCAAAGAAAATGAGTTGCTGTGGACTAGCGGGAGAGGGCCGCCGGAGACCCAGTACTTC. This sequence joins TRBV21-1 and TRBJ2-5; TRBD2 is the table's D call, not checked against the DNA. TRBV21-1 is a pseudogene. The CDR3 loop spans 23 amino acids.

Concerning this clonotype itself: The conserved final phenylalanine or tryptophan is absent from the CDR3, which likely points to a read error. The chain is built from TRBV19 and TRBJ2-1; D may be TRBD1 or TRBD2 (5 bases each). Trimming pared 3 bases from V and 10 bases from J, leaving 19 bases between. Per germline, CDR1 LNHDA and CDR2 SQIVND (reference sequence). The CDR3 sequence is 15 residues long. The CDR3: CASSMNWDGQGEQFI. In DNA form, the CDR3 reads TGTGCCAGTAGTATGAATTGGGACGGACAAGGGGAGCAGTTCATC.

This clonotype has a count of ten or more. The gene calls are TRBV6-5 and TRBJ1-5, with 9 bases aligning to TRBD1. V was clipped by 8 bases and J by 3 bases; unmatched bases: 5. Germline lookup yields CDR1 MNHEY and CDR2 SVGAGI. CDR3 length: 14 amino acids. The CDR3 loop reads CASGWTGDNQPQHF. CDR3 in DNA: TGTGCCAGCGGATGGACAGGGGACAATCAGCCCCAGCATTTT.

Regarding this clonotype: The junction shows a germline mismatch at one end, possibly a read error. The chain employs TRBV5-1 and TRBJ2-7, with D maybe TRBD2 (6 bases). The CDR3 extends over 16 amino acids. Germline assignment: CDR1 SGHRS and CDR2 YFSETQ. CDR3: CASSLELEGFPYEQCF. The CDR3 region has the DNA TGCGCCAGCAGCTTGGAATTGGAGGGCTTCCCCTACGAGCAGTGCTTC.

Concerning this clonotype itself: A much larger clone lies one base from this, so it may be a read error. This chain joins TRBV15 and TRBJ2-7; weak D call: TRBD1 (5 bases). Germline loops: CDR1 LNHNV, CDR2 YYDKDF (reference sequence). The CDR3 runs 16 residues. CDR3: CATSREGQGTTYERYF. DNA for the CDR3: TGTGCCACCAGCAGAGAGGGCCAGGGAACCACCTACGAGCGGTACTTC.

This clonotype was detected only a few times. The CDR3 spells CASSLSGIYEQFF. Here the CDR3 DNA reads TGTGCCAGCAGCCTTAGCGGGATCTATGAGCAGTTCTTC. The V call is TRBV7-8, the J call TRBJ2-1; 8 positions match TRBD2. This CDR3 is 13 amino acids long. J gave up 8 bases and V 5 bases, and 5 bases lay outside the gene matches. Germline CDR1 is SGHVS and CDR2 is FQNEAQ.

The chain has TRBV14 and TRBJ2-1; D gene unclear. The V gene lost 4 bases and the J gene lost 6 bases, with 10 bases spanning the gap. The CDR3 has 13 amino acids. The V gene's germline CDR1 is SGHDN and CDR2 FVKESK. The CDR3 here is CASSLTMVNEQFF. CDR3 DNA sequence: TGTGCCAGCAGCCTTACTATGGTCAATGAGCAGTTCTTC.

On this clonotype: The junction differs from germline at one of its ends, possibly a read error. In nucleotides, the CDR3 is TGTGCCAGCAGCTTAGTCCGTGTCCAAGAGACCCAGCACTTC. It encodes CASSLVRVQETQHF. V gene TRBV7-2 combines with J gene TRBJ2-5; D unresolved. The CDR3 is 14 residues long. Looked up from germline, CDR1 is SGHTA and CDR2 is FQGNSA.

The chain is built from TRBV27 and TRBJ2-5; 15 bases align to TRBD2. The CDR3 consists of 19 residues. The V and J ends lost 6 bases and 1 base, in that order; junction bases with no gene match: 12. The germline gives CDR1 MNHEY, CDR2 SMNVEV (reference sequence). The CDR3 DNA follows: TGTGCCAGCAGGCGAACCCTGGGACTAGCGGGAGGTATCCAAGAGACCCAGTACTTC. Protein: CASRRTLGLAGGIQETQYF.

This clonotype was counted a few times. CDR3 residues: CASSSLLGSEPTDTQYF. CDR3 DNA: TGTGCCAGCAGCTCCCTCCTGGGGAGCGAGCCCACAGATACGCAGTATTTT. The V and J genes are TRBV5-8 and TRBJ2-3; D may be TRBD2 (5 bases). Looked up from germline, CDR1 is SGHTS and CDR2 is YDEGEE. CDR3 size: 17 residues. Trimming took off 3 bases at V and 2 bases at J, with 19 bases between the two ends.

This clonotype was picked up a small number of times. Germline and junction disagree at one end, which may indicate a read error. The rearrangement links TRBV27 to TRBJ2-7; D tentatively reads TRBD1 or TRBD2 (5 bases each). The germline V gene encodes CDR1 MNHEY and CDR2 SMNVEV (reference sequence). This CDR3 spans 13 amino acids. For the CDR3, the DNA is TGTGCCAGCAGTTTATACTCAGGGTGGGGAGAAAACTTC. It specifies CASSLYSGWGENF.

This clonotype was observed many times. The chain links TRBV7-6 to TRBJ2-7, with 7 bases aligning to TRBD1. V lost 0 bases to trimming and J lost 3 bases; unmatched junction nucleotides: 8. This CDR3 contains 16 residues. The germline V gene encodes CDR1 SGHVS and CDR2 FNYEAQ. The CDR3 DNA is TGTGCCAGCAGCTTAGCCCGGACAGGAAGCGACTACGAGCAGTACTTC. Translated, it gives CASSLARTGSDYEQYF. The entire variable domain, with the rest obtained from reference TRBV7-6 and TRBJ2-7, is as follows: GAGVSQSPRYKVTKRGQDVALRCDPISGHVSLYWYRQALGQGPEFLTYFNYEAQQDKSGLPNDRFSAERPEGSISTLTIQRTEQRDSAMYRCASSLARTGSDYEQYFGPGTRLTVT.